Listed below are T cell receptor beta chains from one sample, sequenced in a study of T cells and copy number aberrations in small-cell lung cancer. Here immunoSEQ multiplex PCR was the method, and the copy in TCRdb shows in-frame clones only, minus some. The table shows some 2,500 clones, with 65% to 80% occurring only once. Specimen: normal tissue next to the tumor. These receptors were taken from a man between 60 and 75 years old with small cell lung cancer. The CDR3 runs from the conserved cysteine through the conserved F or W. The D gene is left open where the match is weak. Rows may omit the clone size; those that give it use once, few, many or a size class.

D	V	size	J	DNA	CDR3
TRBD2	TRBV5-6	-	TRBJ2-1	TGTGCCAGCAGCCCGGGGGGGCCGAATGAGCAGTTCTTC	CASSPGGPNEQFF
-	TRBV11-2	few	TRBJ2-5	TGTGCCAGCAGCTTAGTCCCAGGGGTGGAAGAGACCCAGTACTTC	CASSLVPGVEETQYF
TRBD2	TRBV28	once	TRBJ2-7	TGTGCCAGCAGTAAACCTAGCGGGAGCTACGAGCAGTACTTC	CASSKPSGSYEQYF
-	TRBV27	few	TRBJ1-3	TGTGCCAGCAGTCGATCAGGGTTCTCTGGAAACACCATATATTTT	CASSRSGFSGNTIYF
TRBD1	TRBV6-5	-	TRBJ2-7	TGTGCCAGCAGCGCTGGGACAGGGGGTTTCGAGCAGTACTTC	CASSAGTGGFEQYF
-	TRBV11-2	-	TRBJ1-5	TGTGCCAGCAGCGCCAGCGATAAAAATCAGCCCCAGCATTTT	CASSASDKNQPQHF
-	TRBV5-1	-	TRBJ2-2	TGCGCCAGCAGATCATCAGGGGCCACCGGGGAGCTGTTTTTT	CASRSSGATGELFF
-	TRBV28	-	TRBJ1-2	TGTGCCAGCAGTCCCCGAACAAGGCTTTATGGCTACACCTTC	CASSPRTRLYGYTF
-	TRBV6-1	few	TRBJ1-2	TGTGCCAGCAGTGAAGCGTCGGGGGGGGGTGGCTACACCTTC	CASSEASGGGGYTF
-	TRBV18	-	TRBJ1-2	TGTGCCAGCTCACCACAGGTAACCGAGGGCTACACCTTC	CASSPQVTEGYTF
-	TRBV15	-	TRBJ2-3	TGTGCCACCAGCAGAGCCAACGGTTGGGATACGCAGTATTTT	CATSRANGWDTQYF
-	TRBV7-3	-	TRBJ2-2	TGTGCCAGCAGCCCTCAGGTCTCCGGGGAGCTGTTTTTT	CASSPQVSGELFF
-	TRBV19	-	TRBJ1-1	TGTGCCAGTAGTATCAGGACAGCCGTAGCTGAAGCTTTCTTT	CASSIRTAVAEAFF
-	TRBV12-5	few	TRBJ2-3	TGTGCTAGTGGACTACTCCCACCCCGTGAGGCCGGCACAGATACGCAGTATTTT	CASGLLPPREAGTDTQYF
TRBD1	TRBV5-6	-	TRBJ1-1	TGTGCCAGCAGCTTGAGGGGGCCAGGGCCGGGGACTGAAGCTTTCTTT	CASSLRGPGPGTEAFF
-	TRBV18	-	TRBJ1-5	TGTGCCAGCTCACCACCGGCCAATCAGCCCCAGCATTTT	CASSPPANQPQHF
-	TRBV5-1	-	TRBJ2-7	TGCGCCAGCAGCTTATCCGCCCAATACGAGCAGTACTTC	CASSLSAQYEQYF
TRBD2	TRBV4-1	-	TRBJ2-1	TGCGCCAGCAGCCAAGTGGCTAGCGGTTACAATGAGCAGTTCTTC	CASSQVASGYNEQFF
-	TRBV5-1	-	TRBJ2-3	TGCGCCAGCAATGGTGGCTTACTCACAGATACGCAGTATTTT	CASNGGLLTDTQYF
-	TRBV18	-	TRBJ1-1	TGTGCCAGCTCGTCACCAAGCTCCACTGAAGCTTTCTTT	CASSSPSSTEAFF
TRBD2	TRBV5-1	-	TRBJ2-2	TGCGCCAGCAGCTTGGGATCTAGCGGGTTCACCGGGGAGCTGTTTTTT	CASSLGSSGFTGELFF
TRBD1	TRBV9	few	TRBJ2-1	TGTGCCAGCAGCCCACAGGGGGTCTCCTACAATGAGCAGTTCTTC	CASSPQGVSYNEQFF
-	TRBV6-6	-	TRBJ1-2	TGTGCCAGCAGTTACTCAAGGGGTAGGGACTATGGCTACACCTTC	CASSYSRGRDYGYTF
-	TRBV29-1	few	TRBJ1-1	TGCAGCGTTGGGGAGGGGGGGGAAGCTTTCTTT	CSVGEGGEAFF
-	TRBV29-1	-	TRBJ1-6	TGCAGCGTTCTTACGGGGGAGAATTCACCCCTCCACTTT	CSVLTGENSPLHF
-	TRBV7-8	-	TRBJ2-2	TGTGCCAGCAGCTTAGCCGGAGGAAACGCGAACACCGGGGAGCTGTTTTTT	CASSLAGGNANTGELFF
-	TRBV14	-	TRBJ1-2	TGTGCCAGCAGCCAAGATCTCAGGGGACTGGGTGGCTACACCTTC	CASSQDLRGLGGYTF
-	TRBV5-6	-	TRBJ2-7	TGTGCCAGCAGCGGAGACAGGATCCACGAGCAGTACTTC	CASSGDRIHEQYF
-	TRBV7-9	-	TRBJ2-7	TGTGCCAGCAAACCCCTGACAGCGTCCTACGAGCAGTACTTC	CASKPLTASYEQYF
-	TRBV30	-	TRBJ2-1	TGTGCCTGGAGTGCGCAGGGAAATGAGCAGTTCTTC	CAWSAQGNEQFF
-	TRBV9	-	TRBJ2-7	TGTGCCAGCAGCGTAGACAGCAGGTATAACTACGAGCAGTACTTC	CASSVDSRYNYEQYF
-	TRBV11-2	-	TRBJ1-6	TGTGCCAGCAGCTCCCGACAGGAGAATTCACCCCTTCACTTT	CASSSRQENSPLHF
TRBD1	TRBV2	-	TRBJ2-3	TGTGCCAGCAGTGAGGTTTGGACAGGGACATTGTATTTT	CASSEVWTGTLYF
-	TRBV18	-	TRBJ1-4	TGTGCCAGCTCACCGGGGGCGAATAATGAAAAACTGTTTTTT	CASSPGANNEKLFF
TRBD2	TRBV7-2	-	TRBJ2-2	TGTGCCAGCAGCTTAAGGATTACGGGAGGGCCAACTGTCGGGGAGCTGTTTTTT	CASSLRITGGPTVGELFF